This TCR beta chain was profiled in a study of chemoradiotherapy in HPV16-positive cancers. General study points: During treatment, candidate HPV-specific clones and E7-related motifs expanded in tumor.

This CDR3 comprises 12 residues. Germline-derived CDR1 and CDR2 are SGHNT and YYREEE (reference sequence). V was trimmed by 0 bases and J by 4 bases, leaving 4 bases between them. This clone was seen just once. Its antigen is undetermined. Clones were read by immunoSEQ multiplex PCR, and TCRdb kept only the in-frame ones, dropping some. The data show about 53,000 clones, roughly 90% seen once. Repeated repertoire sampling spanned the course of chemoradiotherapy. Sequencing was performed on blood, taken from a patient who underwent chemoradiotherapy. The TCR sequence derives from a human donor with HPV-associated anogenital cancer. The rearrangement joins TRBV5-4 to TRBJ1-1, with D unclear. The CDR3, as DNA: TGTGCCAGCAGCTTGGATCTCACTGAAGCTTTCTTT. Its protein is CASSLDLTEAFF.